Shown below are 31 T cell receptor beta chains from a single sample sequenced in a study of regulatory T cells in long-lasting Graves disease. CDR3 regions were amplified by Arm-PCR using iRepertoire HTBI primers to build TCR beta libraries. TCRdb re-called the multiplex PCR reads with MiXCR, one entry per CDR3 protein. Here the sample spans roughly 700,000 distinct CDR3 sequences, around 32% being singletons. Time point described: persistent/refractory GD, antithyroid drugs over 5 years with positive TRAb. From PBMCs, RNA was extracted and then used to make the TCR library. The sample here was peripheral blood mononuclear cells (PBMCs), taken when the disease was refractory, from a patient treated with antithyroid drugs. These receptor sequences come from a female donor with Graves disease.

The rearrangement joins TRBV19 to TRBJ2-7, with TRBD1 matching 7 bases. The CDR3 is 15 residues long. Germline assignment: CDR1 LNHDA and CDR2 SQIVND (reference sequence). V shed 3 bases, J shed 2 bases, and the junction held 7 bases outside the gene matches. In DNA, the CDR3 is TGTGCCAGTAGTATGTCGGAGACAGGGACCTACGAGCAGTACTTC. It codes for CASSMSETGTYEQYF. The full variable domain, completed using reference TRBV19 and TRBJ2-7, is DGGITQSPKYLFRKEGQNVTLSCEQNLNHDAMYWYRQDPGQGLRLIYYSQIVNDFQKGDIAEGYSVSREKKESFPLTVTSAQKNPTAFYLCASSMSETGTYEQYFGPGTRLTVT.

This clonotype appeared many times. V is TRBV12-3 or TRBV12-4 and J is TRBJ2-7, with D maybe TRBD1 (5 bases). Between the trimmed V and J ends, which lost 3 bases and 6 bases, there was a span of 12 bases. The CDR3 loop spans 13 amino acids. The CDR3 here is CASSFQWGGEQYF. The CDR3 nucleotides read TGTGCCAGCAGTTTTCAGTGGGGCGGCGAGCAGTACTTC.

This clonotype was counted a few times. This chain joins TRBV10-3 and TRBJ1-2; 9 nucleotides agree with TRBD1. The CDR3 consists of 13 residues. The ends lost 3 bases at V and 6 bases at J; junction bases unmatched: 2. Germline CDR1 and CDR2: ENHRY and SYGVKD. In DNA form, the CDR3 reads TGTGCCATCAGTGAAGGGACAGGGCATGGCTACACCTTC. Protein: CAISEGTGHGYTF.

The chain carries TRBV30 and TRBJ1-1; perhaps TRBD1 as D (5 bases). Looked up from germline, CDR1 is GTSNPN and CDR2 is SVGIG (reference sequence). The CDR3 totals 13 residues. V gave up 4 bases and J gave up 0 bases, with 9 bases separating them. CDR3 in amino acids: CAWTVGLNTEAFF. The CDR3 DNA reads TGTGCCTGGACCGTGGGGCTGAACACTGAAGCTTTCTTT.

This clonotype was detected a few times. The chain employs TRBV12-3 or TRBV12-4 and TRBJ2-2; no reliable D call. V was trimmed by 0 bases and J by 7 bases, leaving 6 bases between them. The CDR3 extends over 13 amino acids. CDR3 region: CASSLAGHGELFF. The DNA of the CDR3 is TGTGCCAGCAGTTTAGCTGGTCACGGGGAGCTGTTTTTT.

V usage is TRBV14 and J usage is TRBJ1-1; perhaps TRBD1 as D (5 bases). Germline loops: CDR1 SGHDN, CDR2 FVKESK. V was clipped by 2 bases and J by 2 bases, with 15 bases between them. CDR3 length: 16 amino acids. DNA of the CDR3: TGTGCCAGCAGCCAAATCGTCACAGGCGGAAACACTGAAGCTTTCTTT. This translates into CASSQIVTGGNTEAFF.

This clonotype has only a few counts. This sequence joins TRBV29-1 and TRBJ2-5; D unresolved. Trimming shortened V by 6 bases and J by 2 bases, and 16 bases separated the two germline ends. The CDR3 loop spans 14 amino acids. Germline CDR1 and CDR2: SQVTM and ANQGSEA. CDR3 sequence: CSVGTGPRQETQYF. The CDR3, as DNA: TGCAGCGTAGGTACCGGGCCTAGGCAAGAGACCCAGTACTTC.

V is TRBV24-1 and J is TRBJ2-5, with D perhaps TRBD1 (5 bases). Trimming stripped 4 bases from V and 2 bases from J, with 13 bases between. The CDR3 runs to 15 residues. CDR1 KGHDR and CDR2 SFDVKD come from the germline V gene. The CDR3 DNA follows: TGTGCCACCAGTGACACAGGAAGGCCGCAAGAGACCCAGTACTTC. Protein sequence: CATSDTGRPQETQYF.

This clonotype was seen a handful of times. The V gene is TRBV5-1, the J gene TRBJ2-7, with 8 bases lining up with TRBD1. CDR3 length equals 15 residues. The germline CDR1 and CDR2 sequences are SGHRS and YFSETQ. Trimming took 2 bases from V and 6 from J; bases not matched to a gene: 10. CDR3 residues: CASSLSFGQGGEQYF. CDR3 DNA sequence: TGCGCCAGCAGCTTATCCTTTGGACAGGGCGGCGAGCAGTACTTC.

This clonotype appeared a few times. V gene TRBV11-2 combines with J gene TRBJ1-2, with D hard to call. The CDR3 spans 16 residues. CDR1 SGHAT and CDR2 FQNNGV come from the germline V gene. Trimming took off 5 bases at V and 4 bases at J, with 20 bases between the two ends. Written as DNA, the CDR3 is TGTGCCAGCAGCCCTTCGGGCGCTTACCAGCCCTATGGCTACACCTTC. Residues: CASSPSGAYQPYGYTF.

This clonotype came up a few times. The chain links TRBV7-9 to TRBJ1-2; 7 bases are shared with TRBD1. The CDR3 consists of 18 residues. CDR1 is SEHNR and CDR2 is FQNEAQ in the germline V gene (reference sequence). J lost 4 bases, V lost 0 bases, and 14 bases had no gene match. The CDR3 nucleotides are TGTGCCAGCAGCTTAGCCCGCGAAGGGCCCAACAGGGGCTATGGCTACACCTTC. Translation: CASSLAREGPNRGYGYTF.

The rearrangement uses TRBV12-3 or TRBV12-4 and TRBJ2-3; D is ambiguous. The V end was cut by 4 bases, the J end by 2 bases, with 4 bases between. The CDR3 is 12 amino acids. The CDR3 here is CASSSFTDTQYF. The CDR3 DNA follows: TGTGCCAGCAGTTCCTTCACAGATACGCAGTATTTT.

The chain carries TRBV10-3 and TRBJ1-1; tentatively, D is TRBD1 (5 bases). CDR1 is ENHRY and CDR2 is SYGVKD in the germline V gene. Trimming pared 6 bases from V and 5 bases from J, leaving 19 bases between. CDR3 length: 15 residues. CDR3 coding DNA: TGTGCCATCAGCACCCTTGGGGGGGAGTGGACTGAAGCTTTCTTT. Translated: CAISTLGGEWTEAFF.

This clonotype was observed at least ten times. The gene calls are TRBV6-1 and TRBJ1-6; perhaps TRBD1 as D (6 bases). In germline, CDR1 is MNHNS, CDR2 SASEGT. This CDR3 spans 13 amino acids. V lost 10 bases and J 8 bases, leaving 15 bases between the germline ends. In nucleotides, the CDR3 is TGTGCCACACTCAGACAGGAAGATTCACCCCTCCACTTT. Translating gives CATLRQEDSPLHF.

The chain links TRBV25-1 to TRBJ1-6; a weak D match, TRBD1 (5 bases). Germline CDR1 and CDR2: MGHDK and SYGVNS. This CDR3 region has 14 residues. V was clipped by 6 bases and J by 5 bases, with 11 bases between them. CDR3 residues: CASRETGHNSPLHF. For the CDR3, the DNA is TGTGCCAGCAGAGAAACAGGTCATAATTCACCCCTCCACTTT.

This clonotype was seen more than once but under ten times. This chain links TRBV30 with TRBJ1-1; D is possibly TRBD1 (6 bases). Germline assignment: CDR1 GTSNPN and CDR2 SVGIG (reference sequence). The CDR3 totals 14 residues. The V end lost 1 base, the J end lost 11 bases, and 20 bases lay between the germline ends. The CDR3 nucleotides read TGTGCCTGGAGTGCCGTCCAACACAGGGTAGGGGCTTTCTTT. It is translated as CAWSAVQHRVGAFF.

In its sample, this clonotype was seen a few times. The gene calls are TRBV29-1 and TRBJ2-7; D gene unclear. The CDR3 runs to 12 residues. Germline loops: CDR1 SQVTM, CDR2 ANQGSEA. Trimming cost V 3 bases and J 2 bases, with 8 bases left between them. The CDR3 nucleotides are TGCAGCGTTGAGTCCGGTGCCTACGAGCAGTACTTC. This translates into CSVESGAYEQYF.

The gene calls are TRBV2 and TRBJ2-1; maybe TRBD2 (6 bases). The CDR3 runs to 14 residues. Per the germline V gene, CDR1 is SNHLY and CDR2 is FYNNEI. The germline V and J ends were trimmed by 6 bases and 3 bases, with 12 bases remaining between them. The DNA of the CDR3 is TGTGCCAGCAGAAATAGCGGTAACTACAATGAGCAGTTCTTC. It codes for CASRNSGNYNEQFF.

This clonotype was picked up a small number of times. The chain links TRBV6-1 to TRBJ1-1; D possibly corresponds to TRBD1 (5 bases). This CDR3 has 14 amino acids. Trimming shortened V by 1 base and J by 3 bases, and 9 bases separated the two germline ends. The V gene's germline CDR1 is MNHNS and CDR2 SASEGT. The CDR3 DNA sequence: TGTGCCAGCAGTGAAGATGGGGGATACACTGAAGCTTTCTTT. Its translation is CASSEDGGYTEAFF.

The chain combines TRBV27 with TRBJ1-6; a possible D gene is TRBD1 (5 bases). This CDR3 is built from 14 residues. Germline values: CDR1 MNHEY, CDR2 SMNVEV (reference sequence). Deletions cut 6 bases from V and 9 bases from J, with 15 bases between. The CDR3 spells CASRIGTHGSPLHF. CDR3 nucleotide sequence: TGTGCCAGCAGGATAGGGACCCATGGTTCACCCCTCCACTTT.

Points on this clonotype: This may come from a read error, since a much larger clone is one base off. The chain is built from TRBV12-3 or TRBV12-4 and TRBJ1-2; D not resolved. With 4 bases removed from V and 7 bases from J, the gap between germline ends came to 10 bases. The CDR3 has 12 residues. CDR3 in amino acids: CASSSPSGGYTF. In nucleotides, the CDR3 is TGTGCCAGCAGTTCCCCCAGCGGTGGCTACACCTTC.

V gene TRBV27 combines with J gene TRBJ1-1, with D possibly being TRBD1 (6 bases). The CDR3 sequence is 16 residues long. CDR1 is MNHEY, CDR2 SMNVEV, per germline (reference sequence). The V end lost 5 bases, the J end lost 5 bases, and 21 bases lay between the germline ends. CDR3 residues: CASSRPPQGGWTEAFF. The CDR3 region has the DNA TGTGCCAGCAGTCGACCCCCACAGGGCGGGTGGACTGAAGCTTTCTTT.

The CDR3 sequence: CSAAGPRETQYF. For the CDR3, the DNA is TGCAGTGCAGCGGGGCCACGAGAGACCCAGTACTTC. The rearrangement links TRBV20-1 to TRBJ2-5; TRBD2 aligns across 7 bases. Germline-derived CDR1 and CDR2 are DFQATT and SNEGSKA (reference sequence). This CDR3 region has 12 residues. The J segment lost 4 bases and the V segment lost 6 bases, leaving 5 bases of the junction unmatched.

The chain uses TRBV2 and TRBJ2-2; D remains unclear. There are 14 residues in the CDR3. V gave up 7 bases and J gave up 0 bases, with 9 bases separating them. Germline loops: CDR1 SNHLY, CDR2 FYNNEI. The CDR3 region is CASKDSTNTGELFF. CDR3 DNA: TGTGCCAGCAAAGACTCCACGAACACCGGGGAGCTGTTTTTT.

This clonotype was detected only once. This chain joins TRBV3-1 and TRBJ1-1, with a possible D match to TRBD1 (5 bases). The CDR3 has 15 residues. V lost 4 bases and J lost 0, with 12 bases in between. Germline loops: CDR1 LGHDT, CDR2 YNNKEL (reference sequence). The CDR3 DNA reads as TGTGCCAGCAGCCCTAGGGGTATAATGAACACTGAAGCTTTCTTT. The encoded protein is CASSPRGIMNTEAFF.

This clonotype was recorded a few times. The rearrangement uses TRBV11-2 and TRBJ2-6; 7 bases fit TRBD1. The germline gives CDR1 SGHAT, CDR2 FQNNGV. CDR3 length equals 19 residues. Trimming cost V 3 bases and J 1 base; bases outside gene matches: 12. The CDR3 bases are TGTGCCAGCAGCTTGGGACAGCGTACCCCGTGGTCTGGGGCCAACGTCCTGACTTTC. Translating it yields CASSLGQRTPWSGANVLTF. Full variable domain (rest looked up from reference TRBV11-2 and TRBJ2-6): EAGVAQSPRYKIIEKRQSVAFWCNPISGHATLYWYQQILGQGPKLLIQFQNNGVVDDSQLPKDRFSAERLKGVDSTLKIQPAKLEDSAVYLCASSLGQRTPWSGANVLTFGAGSRLTVL.

The J gene is TRBJ1-3, the V gene TRBV2; no clear D gene. V lost 0 bases to trimming and J lost 6 bases, with 6 bases between them. This CDR3 comprises 13 residues. The germline V gene has CDR1 SNHLY and CDR2 FYNNEI. The CDR3 nucleotides read TGTGCCAGCAGTGAAGCCAGAGAAAACACCATATATTTT. It yields the protein CASSEARENTIYF.

There are a few counts of this clonotype. This sequence joins TRBV9 and TRBJ2-7; D remains unclear. The germline CDR1 and CDR2 sequences are SGDLS and YYNGEE. Trimming removed 0 bases from V and 3 bases from J, with 13 bases in between. There are 15 residues in the CDR3. The CDR3 sequence is CASSVGWEGFYEQYF. The CDR3 DNA reads TGTGCCAGCAGCGTAGGTTGGGAAGGATTCTACGAGCAGTACTTC. Using reference TRBV9 and TRBJ2-7 for the parts outside the CDR3, the full variable domain is DSGVTQTPKHLITATGQRVTLRCSPRSGDLSVYWYQQSLDQGLQFLIQYYNGEERAKGNILERFSAQQFPDLHSELNLSSLELGDSALYFCASSVGWEGFYEQYFGPGTRLTVT.

With regard to this clonotype: Since a much larger clone is just one base distant, this may be a read error. V is TRBV12-3 or TRBV12-4 and J is TRBJ1-2, with D unresolved. The CDR3 covers 14 residues. V gave up 8 bases and J gave up 3 bases, with 16 bases separating them. CDR3 sequence reads: CASSPGVADYGYTF. For the CDR3, the DNA is TGTGCCAGCTCCCCCGGCGTAGCGGACTATGGCTACACCTTC.

The chain is built from TRBV2 and TRBJ2-1, with TRBD1 matching over 9 bases. After removal of 1 base from V and 9 bases from J, the junction contained 7 bases not matched to a gene. This CDR3 has 15 amino acids. CDR1 and CDR2 (germline): SNHLY, FYNNEI. CDR3 nucleotide sequence: TGTGCCAGCAGTGAAGACAGGGGGCTTAGTGGTGAGCAGTTCTTC. This translates into CASSEDRGLSGEQFF.

This sequence joins TRBV7-2 and TRBJ1-2; D possibly corresponds to TRBD1 (6 bases). Between the trimmed V and J ends, which lost 4 bases and 2 bases, there was a span of 11 bases. The length of the CDR3 is 14 residues. Germline V lookup: CDR1 SGHTA, CDR2 FQGNSA. This CDR3 reads CASSSIGQNYGYTF. CDR3 sequence (DNA): TGTGCCAGCAGCTCGATTGGACAGAACTATGGCTACACCTTC.